This T cell receptor (beta chain) was found in a study of blood T cell repertoires in COVID-19. Turning to the study itself: Samples taken during acute and convalescent COVID-19 were collected in the United States, Italy and Spain. T cells, B-cell-depleted T cells, or PBMCs provided the cDNA or gDNA that served as material.

In the authors' workflow: By means of reference gene primer amplification, nucleated cell counts were estimated. Profiled with immunoSEQ multiplex PCR; TCRdb holds only in-frame clones, not every one. Clonal size and the V and J genes are those of that table, whereas D and trimming came from the DNA. The sample carries 150,000 or so clones, approximately 80% recorded once. With 0 bases removed from V and 6 bases from J, the gap between germline ends came to 10 bases. Looked up from germline, CDR1 is SGHKS and CDR2 is YYEKEE (reference sequence). The CDR3 loop spans 15 amino acids. Source material: peripheral blood. This clonotype originated in a woman aged 80 or over with acute or convalescent COVID-19. J is TRBJ1-6 and V is TRBV5-5; D is uncertain. CDR3 region: CASSLERSFNSPLHF. The CDR3 DNA follows: TGTGCCAGCAGCTTGGAGCGCAGCTTTAATTCACCCCTCCACTTT.